This TCR beta chain was recovered during a study of cytomegalovirus exposure and HLA in healthy donors. The CDR3 loop spans 14 amino acids. Germline values: CDR1 ENHRY, CDR2 SYGVKD. V dropped 4 bases and J dropped 5 bases, with 14 bases sitting between them. Nominally healthy donors were sampled, though unrecorded immune exposures were likely. Use of 60 Vbeta and 13 Jbeta primers characterized the PCR. The repertoire was sequenced with immunoSEQ multiplex PCR; TCRdb's copy has only in-frame clones and lacks some. The sample includes 150,000 to 200,000 clones, just over 70% seen only once; the top ten take under 3%.

This clonotype was obtained from a human donor in good health. Material for sequencing was PBMCs. This chain links TRBV10-3 with TRBJ1-1; a possible D gene is TRBD1 (6 bases). CDR3 in amino acids: CAISGDRLGTEAFF. CDR3 DNA sequence: TGTGCCATCAGTGGAGACAGGTTGGGGACTGAAGCTTTCTTT.